Included here is one T cell receptor (beta chain) sequence, with context. Antigen specificity is unknown. These data are taken from a study of T cell responses to AZD1222 COVID-19 vaccine. Study-wide points: Unmutated regions of variants are reportedly targeted by nearly half of spike-specific TCRs.

The CDR3 length is 12 residues. CDR1 and CDR2 (germline): LGHNT, FRNRAP. The V end was cut by 8 bases, the J end by 9 bases, with 11 bases between. Libraries were prepared by immunoSEQ multiplex PCR; TCRdb keeps only in-frame clonotypes and omits some of them. The data contain some 160,000 clones, 70% to 90% of them singletons. The origin of this receptor is an adult who received the AZD1222 COVID-19 vaccine. The specimen comprised peripheral blood, sampled 28 days after the second AZD1222 dose. The chain couples TRBV12-5 to TRBJ1-6; D remains unclear. CDR3 sequence: CASWESGSPLHF. In nucleotides, the CDR3 is TGTGCTAGTTGGGAATCGGGTTCACCCCTCCACTTT.